This TCR beta chain came from a study of T-cell reconstitution after alpha-beta-depleted transplantation in children (dated by TCRdb to about 2016). For the study in its entirety: The study quantitatively tracked T-cell immune reconstitution after TCRalphabeta/CD19-depleted allogeneic hematopoietic cell transplantation in children using TCR repertoire profiling.

The method behind the library was PCR. Sequenced using an Illumina HiSeq 2500. TCR library preparation used molecular barcoding, with unique molecular identifiers applied to normalize quantification of the TCRbeta repertoire. TCRdb trimmed the raw reads at Q25, called clones with MiXCR and kept productive beta chains. Identical CDR3 proteins give one entry, which carries the most common genes and DNA. In all, the sample holds about 640,000 distinct CDR3 sequences, and approximately 17% of those were seen once. Around 0.96% of the sample is in the top ten clones. Measured from the cysteine to the phenylalanine, the CDR3 is 15 residues long. Only CDR3 DNA remains: 45 bases, in frame from the first base. CDR1 is given as DFQATT and CDR2 as SNEGSKA, both from the germline V gene (reference sequence). For this chain, trimming is 5 bases at the V end and 1 base at the J end, and the number of junction bases without a gene match is 8.

This clonotype has at least ten counts. Its recognized antigen is unknown. Base qualities are not provided; no much larger clone lies one nucleotide away. Sequenced material: PBMCs from the stem cell graft donor, taken from the stem cell graft. This sequence originates from a human donor who donated a stem cell graft to a child with acute myeloid leukemia. The rearranged segments are TRBV20-1 and TRBJ1-5; 7 bases in the middle match TRBD1. This receptor carries the CDR3 CSADRDPESNQPQHF. The DNA reads as follows: TGCAGTGCTGACAGGGACCCGGAAAGCAATCAGCCCCAGCATTTT.